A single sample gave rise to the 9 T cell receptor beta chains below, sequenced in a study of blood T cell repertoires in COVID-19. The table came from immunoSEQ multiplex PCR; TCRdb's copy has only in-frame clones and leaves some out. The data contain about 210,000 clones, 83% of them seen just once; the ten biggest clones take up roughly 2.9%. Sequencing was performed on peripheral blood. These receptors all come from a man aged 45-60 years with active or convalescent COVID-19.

CDR3: CASSSKSLRTGAPYEQYF. CDR3 nucleotides: TGTGCCAGCAGTTCCAAGAGCCTCCGGACAGGGGCACCCTACGAGCAGTACTTC. V and J are TRBV28 and TRBJ2-7; 9 nucleotides line up with TRBD1. Trimming cost V 4 bases and J 2 bases; bases outside gene matches: 15. The CDR3 loop spans 18 amino acids. The germline CDR1 and CDR2 sequences are MDHEN and SYDVKM.

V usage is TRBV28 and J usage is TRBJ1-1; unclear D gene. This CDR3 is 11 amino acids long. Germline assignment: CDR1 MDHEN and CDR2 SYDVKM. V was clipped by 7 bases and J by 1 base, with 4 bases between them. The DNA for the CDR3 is TGTGCCAGCATCGGGAACACTGAAGCTTTCTTT. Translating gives CASIGNTEAFF.

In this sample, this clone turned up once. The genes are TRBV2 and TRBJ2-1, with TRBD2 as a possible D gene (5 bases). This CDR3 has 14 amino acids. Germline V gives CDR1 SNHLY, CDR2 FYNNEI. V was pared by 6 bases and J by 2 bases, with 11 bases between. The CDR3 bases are TGTGCCAGCAGGAGGGTCGGTCCCTACAATGAGCAGTTCTTC. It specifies CASRRVGPYNEQFF.

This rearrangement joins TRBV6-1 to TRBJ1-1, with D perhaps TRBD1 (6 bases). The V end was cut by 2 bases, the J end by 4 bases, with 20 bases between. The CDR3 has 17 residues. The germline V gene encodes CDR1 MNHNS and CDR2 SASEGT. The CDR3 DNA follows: TGTGCCAGCAGTGAACATCGACAGGACCCCCGAGTCACTGAAGCTTTCTTT. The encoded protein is CASSEHRQDPRVTEAFF.

CDR3 sequence (DNA): TGTGCCAGCACACTCAGGGTGAACACTGAAGCTTTCTTT. This codes for CASTLRVNTEAFF. The chain is built from TRBV6-6 and TRBJ1-1; TRBD1 might be the D (5 bases). CDR1 and CDR2 (germline): MNHNY, SVGAGI (reference sequence). The ends were cut back, 7 bases at V and 0 bases at J, with 9 bases in the middle. The CDR3 spans 13 residues.

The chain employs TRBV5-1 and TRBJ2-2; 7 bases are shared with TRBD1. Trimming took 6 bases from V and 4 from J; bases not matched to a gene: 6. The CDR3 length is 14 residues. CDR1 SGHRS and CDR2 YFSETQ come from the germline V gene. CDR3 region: CASKQGMGTGELFF. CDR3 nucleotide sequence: TGCGCCAGCAAACAGGGGATGGGCACCGGGGAGCTGTTTTTT.

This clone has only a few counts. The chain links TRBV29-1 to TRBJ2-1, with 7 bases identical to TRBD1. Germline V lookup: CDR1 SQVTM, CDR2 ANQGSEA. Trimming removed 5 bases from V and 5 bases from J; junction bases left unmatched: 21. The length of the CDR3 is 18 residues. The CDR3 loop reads CSVISLHAGTAIHNEQFF. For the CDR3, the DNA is TGCAGCGTTATCAGCCTCCATGCCGGGACAGCAATTCACAATGAGCAGTTCTTC.

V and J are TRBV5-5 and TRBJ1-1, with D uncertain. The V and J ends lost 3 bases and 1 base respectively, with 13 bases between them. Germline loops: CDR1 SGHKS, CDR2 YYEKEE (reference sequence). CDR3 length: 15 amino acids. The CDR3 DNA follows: TGTGCCAGCAGCTCCTCCCCCCGGTGGAACACTGAAGCTTTCTTT. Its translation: CASSSSPRWNTEAFF.

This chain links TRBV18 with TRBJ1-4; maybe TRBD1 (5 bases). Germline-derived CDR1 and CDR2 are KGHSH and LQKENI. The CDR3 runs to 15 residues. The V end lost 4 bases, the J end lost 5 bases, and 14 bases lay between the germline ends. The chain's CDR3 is CASSRPAGGNEKLFF. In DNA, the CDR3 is TGTGCCAGCTCACGACCCGCGGGGGGGAATGAAAAACTGTTTTTT.